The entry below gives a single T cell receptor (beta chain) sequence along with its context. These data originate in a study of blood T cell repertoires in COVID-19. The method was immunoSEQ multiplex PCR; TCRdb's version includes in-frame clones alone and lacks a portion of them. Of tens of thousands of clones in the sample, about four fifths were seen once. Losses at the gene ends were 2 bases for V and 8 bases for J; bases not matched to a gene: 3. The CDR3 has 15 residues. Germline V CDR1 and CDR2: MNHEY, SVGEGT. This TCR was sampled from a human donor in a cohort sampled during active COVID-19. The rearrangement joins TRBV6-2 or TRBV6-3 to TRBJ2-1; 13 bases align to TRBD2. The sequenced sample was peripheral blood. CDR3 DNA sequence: TGTGCCAGCAGTTACGGGACTAGCGGGAACTATGAGCAGTTCTTC. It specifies CASSYGTSGNYEQFF.